This is a list of T cell receptor beta chains from one sample in a study of shared clonotypes between healthy human individuals. Profiling relied on immunoSEQ multiplex PCR, and the TCRdb table lists in-frame clones only, not all of them. The table records some 1,900,000 clones, about 94% of them present only once. Sequenced input: naive CD8+ T cells sorted from blood. Receptor source: a man between 18 and 35 years old in good health. Both conserved end residues are part of each CDR3. The D gene is left open where the match is weak. Some rows mark clone size as missing; the rest say once, few, many or name a class of expanded clone.

D,V,size,length,J,CDR3,DNA
NA,TRBV5-4,NA,14,TRBJ2-3,CASSLGESTDTQYF,TGTGCCAGCAGCTTGGGGGAGAGCACAGATACGCAGTATTTT
NA,TRBV19,NA,11,TRBJ2-1,CASMTGTEQFF,TGTGCCAGTATGACCGGGACAGAGCAGTTCTTC
NA,TRBV5-6,NA,12,TRBJ2-3,CASTKAADTQYF,TGTGCCAGCACCAAGGCCGCAGATACGCAGTATTTT
TRBD1,TRBV9,NA,14,TRBJ1-5,CASSVGGTDQPQHF,TGTGCCAGCAGCGTAGGCGGGACAGATCAGCCCCAGCATTTT
TRBD1,TRBV7-9,NA,16,TRBJ2-7,CASSLAGGSLVYEQYF,TGTGCCAGCAGCTTGGCAGGGGGCTCTCTTGTCTACGAGCAGTACTTC
NA,TRBV6-5,NA,13,TRBJ2-7,CASCGTPLVEQYF,TGTGCCAGCTGCGGGACTCCGCTCGTCGAGCAGTACTTC
TRBD1,TRBV7-9,NA,16,TRBJ2-5,CASSSRGQGAQETQYF,TGTGCCAGCAGCTCCCGGGGACAGGGGGCCCAAGAGACCCAGTACTTC
TRBD2,TRBV29-1,NA,18,TRBJ2-1,CSVDAGLLAGGTYNEQFF,TGCAGCGTTGACGCCGGGTTGCTAGCGGGAGGCACCTACAATGAGCAGTTCTTC
NA,TRBV6-5,once,15,TRBJ2-2,CASSSRTEFTGELFF,TGTGCCAGCAGTTCCCGGACCGAATTCACCGGGGAGCTGTTTTTT
TRBD1,TRBV19,NA,13,TRBJ1-5,CASLGQSNQPQHF,TGTGCCAGTTTGGGACAGTCCAATCAGCCCCAGCATTTT
NA,TRBV6-6,NA,14,TRBJ2-7,CASTFSGPSYEQYF,TGTGCCAGCACCTTTAGCGGACCCTCCTACGAGCAGTACTTC
NA,TRBV6-5,NA,14,TRBJ2-1,CASSYSSDYNEQFF,TGTGCCAGCAGTTACTCCTCAGACTACAATGAGCAGTTCTTC
NA,TRBV12-5,NA,14,TRBJ2-7,CASGLLDQAEVQYF,TGTGCTAGTGGTTTGCTCGACCAGGCTGAGGTGCAGTACTTC
NA,TRBV29-1,once,15,TRBJ2-2,CSVEFGLTNTGELFF,TGCAGCGTTGAATTTGGGCTGACAAACACCGGGGAGCTGTTTTTT
NA,TRBV19,NA,14,TRBJ2-7,CASSIGGVTYEQYF,TGTGCCAGTAGTATAGGGGGGGTTACCTACGAGCAGTACTTC
NA,TRBV9,NA,15,TRBJ2-5,CASSTMGGSQETQYF,TGTGCCAGCAGCACAATGGGAGGATCCCAAGAGACCCAGTACTTC
NA,TRBV6-5,NA,14,TRBJ2-5,CASSREHFGETQYF,TGTGCCAGCAGCCGGGAACACTTTGGAGAGACCCAGTACTTC
TRBD2,TRBV7-8,NA,15,TRBJ2-7,CASSYLAGVSYEQYF,TGTGCCAGCAGCTACCTCGCGGGAGTTTCCTACGAGCAGTACTTC
TRBD1,TRBV10-2,NA,15,TRBJ2-7,CASSGPPGQGDEQYF,TGCGCCAGCAGTGGGCCCCCGGGACAGGGAGACGAGCAGTACTTC
NA,TRBV7-8,NA,14,TRBJ2-1,CASSPSPRIDEQFF,TGTGCCAGCAGTCCCTCCCCGAGGATCGATGAGCAGTTCTTC
NA,TRBV11-2,NA,18,TRBJ2-7,CASSLDRLSGSSSYEQYF,TGTGCCAGCAGCTTAGATCGCTTATCCGGGAGTAGCTCCTACGAGCAGTACTTC
TRBD1,TRBV28,NA,15,TRBJ2-3,CASSGDRGLADTQYF,TGTGCCAGCAGCGGGGACAGGGGATTAGCAGATACGCAGTATTTT
NA,TRBV11-3,NA,14,TRBJ2-2,CASSLAENTGELFF,TGTGCCAGCAGCTTAGCAGAGAACACCGGGGAGCTGTTTTTT
NA,TRBV6-5,once,11,TRBJ1-1,CASRLNTEAFF,TGTGCCAGCAGATTGAACACTGAAGCTTTCTTT
TRBD1,TRBV6-6,NA,14,TRBJ1-1,CASSTDRVRAEAFF,TGTGCCAGCAGTACAGACAGGGTGAGAGCTGAAGCTTTCTTT
NA,TRBV27,NA,14,TRBJ2-5,CASSWGHLQETQYF,TGTGCCAGCAGTTGGGGACACCTCCAAGAGACCCAGTACTTC
NA,TRBV19,NA,11,TRBJ2-7,CASSIGEEQYF,TGTGCCAGTAGTATAGGCGAGGAGCAGTACTTC
TRBD2,TRBV5-8,NA,15,TRBJ2-1,CASTPSAGGWNEQFF,TGTGCCAGCACCCCATCGGCGGGAGGGTGGAATGAGCAGTTCTTC
NA,TRBV7-9,NA,17,TRBJ2-3,CASSPSSSALSTDTQYF,TGTGCCAGCAGCCCCAGTTCGAGCGCACTAAGCACAGATACGCAGTATTTT
NA,TRBV5-6,NA,15,TRBJ2-3,CASSFAGLLGDTQYF,TGTGCCAGCAGCTTCGCAGGCCTCCTCGGAGATACGCAGTATTTT
NA,TRBV27,NA,13,TRBJ2-7,CASMEAGAYEQYF,TGTGCCAGCATGGAGGCTGGCGCCTACGAGCAGTACTTC
TRBD2,TRBV27,NA,15,TRBJ2-5,CASKPGLGAEGTQYF,TGTGCCAGCAAGCCGGGACTAGGAGCGGAAGGGACCCAGTACTTC
NA,TRBV15,NA,13,TRBJ2-5,CATSIAMGETQYF,TGTGCCACCAGCATTGCTATGGGAGAGACCCAGTACTTC